Each of the 19 T cell receptor beta chains below was sequenced from the same sample in a study of cytomegalovirus exposure and HLA in healthy donors. PCR used 60 Vbeta primers and 13 Jbeta primers. Clones were sequenced by immunoSEQ multiplex PCR, and TCRdb holds only the in-frame ones, with some missing. Here the sample spans over 150,000 clones, over 70% being singletons. Sequenced: PBMCs. The receptors shown here come from a woman aged 25 to 39 in good health and CMV-seropositive.

The V and J genes are TRBV2 and TRBJ1-4; 12 bases fit TRBD1. The CDR3 sequence is 14 residues long. CDR1 is SNHLY and CDR2 is FYNNEI in the germline V gene. Germline trimming cut 9 bases from V and 10 bases from J; bases unmatched to any gene: 9. The CDR3 DNA sequence: TGTGCCAGTGAAAAGGGACAGGGGGCAGGAAAACTGTTTTTT. This translates into CASEKGQGAGKLFF.

This clone appeared a few times. The chain links TRBV19 to TRBJ2-2, with TRBD2 matching over 10 bases. V trimming: 1 base; J trimming: 5 bases; junction bases outside the gene matches: 1. The germline gives CDR1 LNHDA, CDR2 SQIVND (reference sequence). This CDR3 is 15 amino acids long. CDR3 sequence reads: CASSIAAGGTGELFF. CDR3 sequence (DNA): TGTGCCAGTAGTATAGCAGCGGGAGGGACCGGGGAGCTGTTTTTT.

This clone was observed a handful of times. V usage is TRBV5-1 and J usage is TRBJ1-3, with TRBD1 identical over 7 bases. V lost 0 bases, J lost 0 bases, and 6 bases stayed unmatched. Looked up from germline, CDR1 is SGHRS and CDR2 is YFSETQ. The CDR3 sequence is 17 residues long. The DNA for the CDR3 is TGCGCCAGCAGCTTGGTAGGGGGCTTGAGCTCTGGAAACACCATATATTTT. Its protein product is CASSLVGGLSSGNTIYF.

The V gene is TRBV10-1, the J gene TRBJ1-5; no definite D call. The V gene lost 0 bases and the J gene lost 6 bases, with 6 bases spanning the gap. The length of the CDR3 is 13 residues. The germline V gene encodes CDR1 WNHNN and CDR2 SYGVQD (reference sequence). This CDR3 is CASSESLSQPQHF. CDR3 in DNA: TGCGCCAGCAGTGAGTCATTGAGTCAGCCCCAGCATTTT.

The chain couples TRBV7-8 to TRBJ2-5, with 9 nucleotides matching TRBD1. This CDR3 has 15 residues. V gave up 6 bases and J gave up 5 bases; unmatched junction bases: 10. Germline loops: CDR1 SGHVS, CDR2 FQNEAQ. CDR3 in amino acids: CASSGSTGGLETQYF. The CDR3 nucleotides read TGTGCCAGCAGTGGCAGTACAGGGGGCTTGGAGACCCAGTACTTC. Complete variable domain (other parts from reference TRBV7-8 and TRBJ2-5): GAGVSQSPRYKVAKRGQDVALRCDPISGHVSLFWYQQALGQGPEFLTYFQNEAQLDKSGLPSDRFFAERPEGSVSTLKIQRTQQEDSAVYLCASSGSTGGLETQYFGPGTRLLVL.

The chain has TRBV28 and TRBJ1-2; possibly TRBD1 for D (5 bases). The length of the CDR3 is 12 residues. The V gene's germline CDR1 is MDHEN and CDR2 SYDVKM. The V end lost 4 bases, the J end lost 8 bases, and 11 bases lay between the germline ends. In DNA form, the CDR3 reads TGTGCCAGCAGTTGGGGGGGAGGGGGCTACACCTTC. Its translation is CASSWGGGGYTF.

V usage is TRBV15 and J usage is TRBJ1-5; a weak D match, TRBD1 (5 bases). This CDR3 has 16 residues. CDR1 and CDR2 from the germline V gene are LNHNV and YYDKDF (reference sequence). Trimming left V 0 bases short and J 6 bases short, with 15 bases between. The CDR3 nucleotides are TGTGCCACCAGCAGAGATATCGCAGGGTCAGGTCAGCCCCAGCATTTT. Encoded protein: CATSRDIAGSGQPQHF. The variable domain in full, with the rest retrieved from reference TRBV15 and TRBJ1-5, is DAMVIQNPRYQVTQFGKPVTLSCSQTLNHNVMYWYQQKSSQAPKLLFHYYDKDFNNEADTPDNFQSRRPNTSFCFLDIRSPGLGDTAMYLCATSRDIAGSGQPQHFGDGTRLSIL.

The chain employs TRBV19 and TRBJ2-7; 8 bases are shared with TRBD2. The CDR3 loop spans 14 amino acids. Looked up from germline, CDR1 is LNHDA and CDR2 is SQIVND (reference sequence). Unmatched junction bases numbered 3, after V lost 2 bases and J lost 3 bases. The CDR3 here is CASSISSGSYEQYF. CDR3 nucleotide sequence: TGTGCCAGTAGTATAAGCAGCGGGAGCTACGAGCAGTACTTC.

This clone was seen more than once but under ten times. The chain has TRBV19 and TRBJ1-3, with D possibly matching TRBD1 (6 bases). The CDR3 consists of 15 residues. The germline gives CDR1 LNHDA, CDR2 SQIVND (reference sequence). V lost 5 bases, J lost 2 bases, and 13 bases lay in between. The chain's CDR3 is CASSVQGGTGNTIYF. As DNA, the CDR3 is TGTGCCAGTAGTGTACAGGGTGGGACTGGAAACACCATATATTTT.

This chain links TRBV18 with TRBJ2-3, with a possible D match to TRBD1 (6 bases). The CDR3 is made up of 14 amino acids. Deletions cut 4 bases from V and 3 bases from J, with 11 bases between. Germline values: CDR1 KGHSH, CDR2 LQKENI. The CDR3 here is CASSLYRETDTQYF. In nucleotides, the CDR3 is TGTGCCAGCTCACTATACAGGGAAACAGATACGCAGTATTTT.

The chain joins TRBV5-1 to TRBJ2-1, with D hard to call. Germline V CDR1 and CDR2: SGHRS, YFSETQ. Trimming took 0 bases from V and 3 from J, leaving 10 bases between them. The CDR3 consists of 15 residues. CDR3 loop: CASSLAPSNYNEQFF. In DNA, the CDR3 is TGCGCCAGCAGCTTGGCCCCTAGTAACTACAATGAGCAGTTCTTC.

This clone has just a few counts. The chain uses TRBV5-6 and TRBJ2-7; TRBD1 aligns across 7 bases. J lost 2 bases, V lost 5 bases, and 7 bases had no gene match. Germline V lookup: CDR1 SGHDT, CDR2 YYEEEE. The CDR3 sequence is 14 residues long. CDR3: CASSLRDRAYEQYF. The DNA of the CDR3 is TGTGCCAGCAGTCTCCGGGACAGAGCCTACGAGCAGTACTTC.

The rearrangement uses TRBV27 and TRBJ2-7, with a weak D call TRBD2 (5 bases). Trimming pared 2 bases from V and 3 bases from J, leaving 11 bases between. The CDR3 runs 14 residues. From germline, CDR1 is MNHEY and CDR2 SMNVEV (reference sequence). CDR3: CASSLLAVSYEQYF. Here the CDR3 DNA reads TGTGCCAGCAGTTTACTAGCAGTCAGCTACGAGCAGTACTTC.

This chain connects TRBV7-6 to TRBJ2-3; 8 positions match TRBD2. Germline V gene sequence: CDR1 SGHVS, CDR2 FNYEAQ. The V gene end was trimmed by 5 bases and the J gene end by 1 base; junction bases not matched to a gene: 2. The CDR3 runs to 14 residues. The CDR3 loop reads CASSLSGGTDTQYF. In DNA form, the CDR3 reads TGTGCCAGCAGCCTTAGCGGGGGCACAGATACGCAGTATTTT.

The V and J genes are TRBV4-1 and TRBJ1-1, with 11 bases matching TRBD1. The CDR3 totals 15 residues. Germline trimming cut 0 bases from V and 6 bases from J; bases unmatched to any gene: 3. Germline CDR1 MGHRA, CDR2 YSYEKL. The CDR3 nucleotides are TGCGCCAGCAGCCAAGAGGGACAGGGGGTACCTGAAGCTTTCTTT. It yields the protein CASSQEGQGVPEAFF.

This chain joins TRBV6-5 and TRBJ1-3; TRBD1 might be the D (6 bases). Trimming stripped 5 bases from V and 4 bases from J, with 15 bases between. Germline CDR1 is MNHEY and CDR2 is SVGAGI. This CDR3 comprises 15 residues. CDR3 residues: CASSQQGSPGNTIYF. The CDR3 nucleotides are TGTGCCAGCAGTCAACAGGGCTCCCCAGGAAACACCATATATTTT.

This chain uses TRBV9 with TRBJ1-1; D is unclear. Germline CDR1 reads SGDLS; CDR2 reads YYNGEE. The CDR3 length is 15 residues. V lost 4 bases and J lost 0, with 13 bases in between. In nucleotides, the CDR3 is TGTGCCAGCAGCCCCCAAACAATCCTGAACACTGAAGCTTTCTTT. This sequence encodes CASSPQTILNTEAFF.

The chain is built from TRBV7-6 and TRBJ2-1, with 8 bases fitting TRBD2. The V and J ends lost 5 bases and 3 bases, in that order; junction bases with no gene match: 15. CDR1 SGHVS and CDR2 FNYEAQ come from the germline V gene. The CDR3 runs 18 residues. In nucleotides, the CDR3 is TGTGCCAGCAGCGGGTGGGGAGCTAAGCGGGAGTACTACAATGAGCAGTTCTTC. Translation: CASSGWGAKREYYNEQFF.

V usage is TRBV18 and J usage is TRBJ1-2; the D is unclear. This CDR3 comprises 14 residues. Germline V gene sequence: CDR1 KGHSH, CDR2 LQKENI. Deletions cut 2 bases from V and 4 bases from J, with 11 bases between. CDR3 sequence: CASSPFTELYGYTF. The CDR3 nucleotides are TGTGCCAGCTCACCATTCACCGAACTCTATGGCTACACCTTC.